The 13 T cell receptor beta chains below come from one sample, sequenced in a study of cytomegalovirus exposure and HLA in healthy donors. A multiplex PCR was run with 60 Vbeta primers and 13 Jbeta primers. Using immunoSEQ multiplex PCR, the repertoire was profiled, and TCRdb retains in-frame clones only, with some absent. The sample table includes over 100,000 clones. The source material was PBMCs. Receptors originate from a man between 18 and 35 years old in good health and CMV-seronegative.

The chain employs TRBV7-3 and TRBJ2-3, with 8 bases lining up with TRBD1. V trimming: 3 bases; J trimming: 4 bases; junction bases outside the gene matches: 3. CDR1 and CDR2 from the germline V gene are SGHTA and FQGTGA. The CDR3 runs 14 residues. In DNA, the CDR3 is TGTGCCAGCAGCTTTCAACAGGGGGCAGATACGCAGTATTTT. Translated: CASSFQQGADTQYF.

V and J are TRBV7-6 and TRBJ2-7; possible D gene TRBD1, 5 bases. Trimming left V 1 base short and J 7 bases short, with 11 bases between. Germline V gene lookup returns CDR1 SGHVS and CDR2 FNYEAQ. The CDR3 totals 13 residues. CDR3 sequence reads: CASSLDQGWEQYF. CDR3 in DNA: TGTGCCAGCAGCTTAGACCAGGGTTGGGAGCAGTACTTC.

This chain connects TRBV7-2 to TRBJ2-7; TRBD1 matches 7 bases. The CDR3 consists of 14 residues. Germline V CDR1 and CDR2: SGHTA, FQGNSA. V trimming: 4 bases; J trimming: 2 bases; junction bases outside the gene matches: 5. CDR3 sequence: CASSYRTGTYEQYF. The CDR3 DNA is TGTGCCAGCAGCTACCGGACAGGTACCTACGAGCAGTACTTC.

The chain couples TRBV11-2 to TRBJ1-5; D not resolved. The CDR3 runs 15 residues. CDR1 and CDR2 (germline): SGHAT, FQNNGV. The ends were cut back, 1 base at V and 4 bases at J, with 11 bases in the middle. The CDR3 DNA reads TGTGCCAGCAGCTTAGGATCCCTATCAAATCAGCCCCAGCATTTT. It codes for CASSLGSLSNQPQHF.

The chain recombines TRBV9 with TRBJ2-2, with 7 bases lining up with TRBD2. The CDR3 spans 14 residues. With 5 bases clipped from V and 5 bases from J, the junction kept 6 bases outside the gene matches. Per germline, CDR1 SGDLS and CDR2 YYNGEE. The CDR3: CASRPSGWTGELFF. The CDR3 region has the DNA TGTGCCAGCAGACCTAGCGGTTGGACCGGGGAGCTGTTTTTT.

The V call is TRBV9, the J call TRBJ1-2; perhaps TRBD1 as D (6 bases). Germline V gives CDR1 SGDLS, CDR2 YYNGEE. The CDR3 consists of 14 residues. Trimming took 4 bases from V and 6 from J, leaving 16 bases between them. The DNA of the CDR3 is TGTGCCAGCAGCAACGGAGGGGGGGCGAATGGCTACACCTTC. This encodes CASSNGGGANGYTF.

The chain links TRBV28 to TRBJ2-7; D remains unclear. Germline CDR1 MDHEN, CDR2 SYDVKM. Trimming took 5 bases from V and 0 from J, leaving 5 bases between them. This CDR3 contains 12 residues. DNA of the CDR3: TGTGCCAGCAGTCTAGACTCCTACGAGCAGTACTTC. It codes for CASSLDSYEQYF.

This chain links TRBV7-3 with TRBJ1-5; weak D call: TRBD1 (6 bases). CDR1 and CDR2 from the germline V gene are SGHTA and FQGTGA. The V end lost 0 bases, the J end lost 0 bases, and 27 bases lay between the germline ends. This CDR3 is built from 22 residues. The CDR3 sequence: CASSLTLSRAGTGTLSNQPQHF. The CDR3 coding sequence is TGTGCCAGCAGCTTAACGTTAAGTAGAGCCGGGACGGGGACACTTAGCAATCAGCCCCAGCATTTT.

The chain joins TRBV29-1 to TRBJ2-1; 8 nucleotides agree with TRBD1. The CDR3 contains 13 residues. The V and J ends lost 3 bases and 8 bases, in that order; junction bases with no gene match: 6. Germline V gives CDR1 SQVTM, CDR2 ANQGSEA. CDR3 sequence (DNA): TGCAGCGTTGATCGTCAGGGGGCTGATGAGCAGTTCTTC. Translation: CSVDRQGADEQFF.

This sequence joins TRBV7-2 and TRBJ1-2; D unclear. In germline, CDR1 is SGHTA, CDR2 FQGNSA. The ends were cut back, 1 base at V and 1 base at J, with 7 bases in the middle. This CDR3 has 14 amino acids. The CDR3 DNA follows: TGTGCCAGCAGCTTAGTTGGCAGTAACTATGGCTACACCTTC. Translating it yields CASSLVGSNYGYTF.

The chain carries TRBV14 and TRBJ1-1; D gene uncertain. Trimming removed 4 bases at V and 4 bases at J, with 16 bases between. The CDR3 is 15 amino acids. Germline V lookup: CDR1 SGHDN, CDR2 FVKESK. DNA for the CDR3: TGTGCCAGCAGCCTCATGACGGGGTTCGGCACTGAAGCTTTCTTT. Encoded protein: CASSLMTGFGTEAFF.

The chain joins TRBV28 to TRBJ2-7, with 7 bases aligning to TRBD2. Looked up from germline, CDR1 is MDHEN and CDR2 is SYDVKM. V lost 4 bases to trimming and J lost 0 bases; unmatched junction nucleotides: 6. The CDR3 is made up of 15 amino acids. The CDR3 DNA sequence: TGTGCCAGCAGTTCTCTAGCGGCTCACTCCTACGAGCAGTACTTC. Its protein product is CASSSLAAHSYEQYF.

The CDR3 DNA reads as TGTGCCAGCCTACAGGGGGCGAACACTGAAGCTTTCTTT. Translating gives CASLQGANTEAFF. The genes are TRBV7-9 and TRBJ1-1; the match to TRBD1 covers 9 bases. The germline CDR1 and CDR2 sequences are SEHNR and FQNEAQ (reference sequence). V gave up 8 bases and J gave up 1 base; unmatched junction bases: 2. This CDR3 is built from 13 residues.